Listed below are T cell receptor beta chains from one sample, sequenced in a study of regulatory T cells in long-lasting Graves disease. TCRdb reprocessed the multiplex PCR reads via MiXCR and lists one record per CDR3 protein. This table holds hundreds of thousands of distinct CDR3 sequences, over 15% found once. This sample also appeared in a second study, on T cells in Graves' hyperthyroidism and ophthalmopathy.

Sequences were derived from peripheral blood mononuclear cells (PBMCs), sampled at new diagnosis, from a patient treated with antithyroid drugs. These TCRs come from a man aged 40-49 years with Graves disease. The CDR3 runs from the conserved cysteine through the conserved F or W. The D gene is left open where the match is weak. The size of a clone is reported for some rows only, either as once, few or many, or as a class for expanded clones.

size	V	D	J	CDR3	DNA
.	TRBV28	.	TRBJ2-3	CASSLRGELDTQYF	TGTGCCAGCAGCCTCCGGGGAGAGTTAGATACGCAGTATTTT
once	TRBV30	.	TRBJ2-5	CACLEYQETQYF	TGTGCCTGCCTGGAGTACCAAGAGACCCAGTACTTC
many	TRBV10-3	.	TRBJ2-3	CAISGSTDTQYF	TGTGCCATCAGCGGGAGCACAGATACGCAGTATTTT
.	TRBV20-1	.	TRBJ2-7	CSASRAIEQYF	TGCAGTGCTAGCAGGGCTATTGAGCAGTACTTC
once	TRBV10-1	TRBD1	TRBJ1-2	CASSESYRGSLDYGYTF	TGCGCCAGCAGTGAGTCCTACAGGGGCTCCTTGGACTATGGCTACACCTTC
.	TRBV5-1	TRBD2	TRBJ2-1	CASRTGTSDANEQFF	TGCGCCAGCAGAACCGGGACTAGCGATGCCAATGAGCAGTTCTTC
many	TRBV4-2	TRBD2	TRBJ2-5	CASSQDRAGGAWTQYF	TGTGCCAGCAGCCAAGATAGGGCGGGGGGGGCCTGGACCCAGTACTTC
few	TRBV5-1	.	TRBJ1-4	CASSTDTGEKLFF	TGCGCCAGCAGTACGGACACCGGAGAAAAACTGTTTTTT
many	TRBV27	.	TRBJ2-1	CASSLRSGEYNEQFF	TGTGCCAGCAGTTTAAGGTCGGGGGAGTACAATGAGCAGTTCTTC
many	TRBV7-3	TRBD2	TRBJ2-1	CASSQGGAGGQNEQFF	TGTGCCAGCAGCCAAGGTGGGGCGGGGGGGCAGAATGAGCAGTTCTTC
.	TRBV6-2/TRBV6-3	TRBD2	TRBJ2-1	CASSEARLAGMYNEQFF	TGTGCCAGCAGTGAAGCCAGACTAGCGGGGATGTACAATGAGCAGTTCTTC
many	TRBV30	TRBD1	TRBJ1-1	CAWSGRRQGLMNTEAFF	TGTGCCTGGAGCGGGAGGAGACAGGGGCTCATGAACACTGAAGCTTTCTTT
.	TRBV6-9	TRBD2	TRBJ2-1	CASSYGGAWNEQFF	TGTGCCAGCAGTTACGGGGGGGCCTGGAATGAGCAGTTCTTC
many	TRBV28	.	TRBJ1-2	CASSLSEHYGYTF	TGTGCCAGCAGTTTGAGTGAGCATTATGGCTACACCTTC
many	TRBV30	TRBD1	TRBJ1-1	CAWSHRGDMNTEAFF	TGTGCCTGGAGTCACAGGGGGGACATGAACACTGAAGCTTTCTTT
.	TRBV28	TRBD1	TRBJ1-5	CASTSTGGGQPQHF	TGTGCCAGCACTTCTACAGGGGGCGGGCAGCCCCAGCATTTT
many	TRBV20-1	.	TRBJ2-3	CSARDKTWGDTQYF	TGCAGTGCTAGAGATAAAACCTGGGGGGATACGCAGTATTTT
many	TRBV20-1	.	TRBJ1-5	CSASTGGNQPQHF	TGCAGTGCTAGCACGGGGGGCAATCAGCCCCAGCATTTT
many	TRBV29-1	.	TRBJ2-7	CSVTTVSYEQYF	TGCAGCGTCACGACGGTCTCCTACGAGCAGTACTTC
many	TRBV20-1	TRBD2	TRBJ2-1	CSATPPLAGTYNEQFF	TGCAGTGCCACCCCCCCCCTAGCGGGGACCTACAATGAGCAGTTCTTC
many	TRBV11-1	.	TRBJ1-1	CASSLARRKNTEAFF	TGTGCCAGCAGCTTAGCCAGACGGAAAAACACTGAAGCTTTCTTT
few	TRBV4-1	TRBD1	TRBJ1-5	CASSQRPTGGGDQPQHF	TGCGCCAGCAGCCAAAGACCGACAGGGGGGGGCGATCAGCCCCAGCATTTT
many	TRBV20-1	.	TRBJ1-3	CSAPDGRSGNTIYF	TGCAGTGCTCCCGACGGACGCTCTGGAAACACCATATATTTT
many	TRBV5-1	.	TRBJ1-1	CASSPVWGENTEAFF	TGCGCCAGCAGCCCGGTCTGGGGTGAGAACACTGAAGCTTTCTTT
many	TRBV15	.	TRBJ1-3	CATSSRTTGNTIYF	TGTGCCACCAGCAGCCGGACTACTGGAAACACCATATATTTT
many	TRBV4-1	.	TRBJ2-1	CASSQEPNYNEQFF	TGCGCCAGCAGCCAAGAGCCAAACTACAATGAGCAGTTCTTC
many	TRBV3-1	.	TRBJ1-2	CASSQRRASGYTF	TGTGCCAGCAGCCAAAGGAGGGCTTCGGGCTACACCTTC
many	TRBV5-8	TRBD1	TRBJ2-1	CASSLRDRGGNEQFF	TGTGCCAGCAGCCTCCGGGACAGGGGAGGGAATGAGCAGTTCTTC
many	TRBV12-3/TRBV12-4	TRBD2	TRBJ2-5	CASSRARGLWGETQYF	TGTGCCAGCAGTCGGGCTCGGGGACTATGGGGCGAGACCCAGTACTTC
many	TRBV5-1	.	TRBJ2-3	CASSLGLVSTDTQYF	TGCGCCAGCAGCTTGGGGCTAGTTAGCACAGATACGCAGTATTTT
.	TRBV19	TRBD1	TRBJ1-5	CASSPGGAGFQPQHF	TGTGCCAGTAGTCCAGGGGGCGCGGGTTTTCAGCCCCAGCATTTT
many	TRBV10-3	.	TRBJ2-3	CAISESLATDTQYF	TGTGCCATCAGTGAGTCGTTAGCCACAGATACGCAGTATTTT
few	TRBV6-2/TRBV6-3	.	TRBJ2-7	CATAGRGHYEQYF	TGTGCCACGGCCGGACGGGGGCACTACGAGCAGTACTTC
many	TRBV6-1	.	TRBJ1-1	CASNGYWNTEAFF	TGTGCCAGTAACGGGTACTGGAACACTGAAGCTTTCTTT
many	TRBV6-1	.	TRBJ1-1	CAASRRMNTEAFF	TGTGCCGCCTCCAGACGCATGAACACTGAAGCTTTCTTT
few	TRBV5-4	.	TRBJ1-1	CASSQRLGGVPGEAFF	TGTGCCAGCAGCCAGAGGTTGGGGGGGGTGCCCGGTGAAGCTTTCTTT
many	TRBV6-1	.	TRBJ1-5	CASRGWRAGVSNQPQHF	TGTGCCAGCAGGGGGTGGAGGGCAGGGGTTAGCAATCAGCCCCAGCATTTT